Listed here are 23 T cell receptor beta chains from one sample, sequenced in a study of blood T cells in healthy people across ages. Through a sample-barcoded 5' primer and a J-beta primer mix, a second PCR was run for roughly 7 to 12 cycles. One entry per CDR3 protein, called by TCRdb with MiXCR from the 5' RACE reads. The sample records roughly 1 million distinct CDR3 sequences, roughly 24% being singletons. These data also featured in a second study, about T cells of mothers and their children.

Sequencing was done on a sample of blood. Receptors originate from a girl aged 2 to 9 in good health.

J is TRBJ2-5 and V is TRBV9, with 8 positions matching TRBD2. The J call may be wrong; the DNA end is better matched by TRBJ2-7. CDR3 length equals 16 residues. Germline-derived CDR1 and CDR2 are SGDLS and YYNGEE. CDR3 protein: CASSVGAAGATYEQYF. CDR3 bases: TGTGCCAGCAGCGTAGGGGCAGCGGGGGCAACCTACGAGCAGTACTTC.

This sequence joins TRBV29-1 and TRBJ2-1; D gene ambiguous. The J call may be wrong; the DNA end is better matched by TRBJ2-7. Looked up from germline, CDR1 is SQVTM and CDR2 is ANQGSEA. The CDR3 length is 13 residues. The CDR3 bases are TGCAGCGTTGCTCTTGGGCCTACCTACGAGCAGTACTTC. Translation gives CSVALGPTYEQYF.

The chain couples TRBV20-1 to TRBJ1-3; D unresolved. Germline loops: CDR1 DFQATT, CDR2 SNEGSKA (reference sequence). The CDR3 is 15 amino acids. V gave up 1 base and J gave up 0 bases, with 10 bases separating them. The CDR3 DNA reads as TGCAGTGCTAGAGTTACGAGCTTCTCTGGAAACACCATATATTTT. This encodes CSARVTSFSGNTIYF.

The chain employs TRBV27 and TRBJ1-2; a possible D gene is TRBD1 (6 bases). The V end lost 2 bases, the J end lost 4 bases, and 11 bases lay between the germline ends. CDR1 and CDR2 (germline): MNHEY, SMNVEV (reference sequence). CDR3 length equals 14 residues. CDR3 amino acids: CASSLKGGGYGYTF. The CDR3 DNA reads TGTGCCAGCAGTTTAAAGGGGGGAGGCTATGGCTACACCTTC.

This clonotype was picked up a small number of times. The CDR3 nucleotides are TGTGCCAGCAGCCATGGACTAGCGAGAGACACAGATACGCAGTATTTT. Translated, it gives CASSHGLARDTDTQYF. This chain uses TRBV3-1 with TRBJ2-3, with TRBD2 identical over 9 bases. The germline V gene has CDR1 LGHDT and CDR2 YNNKEL (reference sequence). The CDR3 length is 16 residues. The V and J ends lost 3 bases and 2 bases, in that order; junction bases with no gene match: 6.

This clonotype has a handful of counts. V and J are TRBV24-1 and TRBJ2-3; 8 bases line up with TRBD1. Germline V gives CDR1 KGHDR, CDR2 SFDVKD. The CDR3 is 17 amino acids. Trimming removed 4 bases from V and 2 bases from J; junction bases left unmatched: 10. CDR3 protein: CATSDTSTGGFTDTQYF. The CDR3 DNA sequence: TGTGCCACCAGTGACACCAGTACAGGGGGGTTCACAGATACGCAGTATTTT.

V gene TRBV20-1 combines with J gene TRBJ2-5; D gene uncertain. The assigned J gene may be wrong: the sequence end matches TRBJ2-7 better. Germline loops: CDR1 DFQATT, CDR2 SNEGSKA (reference sequence). There are 13 residues in the CDR3. The CDR3 loop reads CSAKQITDYEQYF. The CDR3 DNA reads TGCAGTGCTAAACAGATCACAGATTACGAGCAGTACTTC.

This chain uses TRBV20-1 with TRBJ2-3; D is ambiguous. Germline assignment: CDR1 DFQATT and CDR2 SNEGSKA (reference sequence). V lost 6 bases and J lost 1, with 14 bases in between. The CDR3 sequence is 14 residues long. The CDR3 DNA is TGCAGTGCAAACCCCATCACTGGCACAGATACGCAGTATTTT. Amino acid sequence: CSANPITGTDTQYF.

A few counts support this clonotype. V usage is TRBV5-1 and J usage is TRBJ2-5; either TRBD1 or TRBD2 may supply D (5 bases each). Trimming stripped 5 bases from V and 0 bases from J, with 14 bases between. In germline, CDR1 is SGHRS, CDR2 YFSETQ. The CDR3 length is 15 residues. The CDR3 here is CASRGREMDQETQYF. In nucleotides, the CDR3 is TGCGCCAGCAGGGGACGGGAAATGGACCAAGAGACCCAGTACTTC. Full variable domain (rest looked up from reference TRBV5-1 and TRBJ2-5): KAGVTQTPRYLIKTRGQQVTLSCSPISGHRSVSWYQQTPGQGLQFLFEYFSETQRNKGNFPGRFSGRQFSNSRSEMNVSTLELGDSALYLCASRGREMDQETQYFGPGTRLLVL.

The chain combines TRBV7-9 with TRBJ2-1; the D gene is possibly TRBD2 (6 bases). Germline V CDR1 and CDR2: SEHNR, FQNEAQ (reference sequence). The CDR3 spans 13 residues. The germline V and J ends were trimmed by 10 bases and 8 bases, with 18 bases remaining between them. The CDR3 sequence: CATEGLGRDEQFF. In nucleotides, the CDR3 is TGTGCCACCGAGGGGCTCGGGAGAGATGAGCAGTTCTTC. Variable domain in full (rest from reference TRBV7-9 and TRBJ2-1): DTGVSQNPRHKITKRGQNVTFRCDPISEHNRLYWYRQTLGQGPEFLTYFQNEAQLEKSRLLSDRFSAERPKGSFSTLEIQRTEQGDSAMYLCATEGLGRDEQFFGPGTRLTVL.

The rearrangement joins TRBV28 to TRBJ1-5, with D unresolved. Germline CDR1 is MDHEN and CDR2 is SYDVKM. Deletions cut 3 bases from V and 4 bases from J, with 13 bases between. This CDR3 has 15 residues. The CDR3 is CASSFYGQRNQPQHF. The CDR3, as DNA: TGTGCCAGCAGTTTCTATGGTCAGAGAAATCAGCCCCAGCATTTT.

The chain carries TRBV10-3 and TRBJ2-5, with D maybe TRBD1 (6 bases). From germline, CDR1 is ENHRY and CDR2 SYGVKD. This CDR3 region has 13 residues. Trimming stripped 7 bases from V and 0 bases from J, with 9 bases between. This CDR3 reads CAINDRYQETQYF. The CDR3 region has the DNA TGTGCCATCAATGACAGGTACCAAGAGACCCAGTACTTC.

This clonotype was seen only a few times. The chain uses TRBV12-3 or TRBV12-4 and TRBJ2-3; D may be TRBD2 (6 bases). The CDR3 covers 15 residues. V lost 5 bases and J lost 0, with 12 bases in between. The CDR3 is CASSLILASTDTQYF. CDR3 DNA: TGTGCCAGCAGTCTGATTCTAGCGAGCACAGATACGCAGTATTTT.

The rearrangement joins TRBV2 to TRBJ2-6; D unresolved. The CDR3 consists of 16 residues. V was clipped by 1 base and J by 4 bases, with 11 bases between them. Per the germline V gene, CDR1 is SNHLY and CDR2 is FYNNEI. CDR3 in DNA: TGTGCCAGCAGTGAAGGGCCCCCAAGAGGGGCCAACGTCCTGACTTTC. Encoded protein: CASSEGPPRGANVLTF.

The CDR3 DNA reads TGCAGTGCCAGCGTGAAAGGCGAGCAGTACTTC. As protein: CSASVKGEQYF. The J gene is TRBJ2-7, the V gene TRBV20-1, with no clear D. V lost 6 bases, J lost 6 bases, and 12 bases lay in between. The CDR3 contains 11 residues. Germline CDR1 reads DFQATT; CDR2 reads SNEGSKA (reference sequence).

The chain carries TRBV11-2 and TRBJ2-3; D not certain. Germline V gives CDR1 SGHAT, CDR2 FQNNGV. The CDR3 sequence is 17 residues long. Trimming removed 3 bases from V and 2 bases from J, with 18 bases in between. The CDR3 DNA sequence: TGTGCCAGCAGCTTCCTTTTCCGGACGGCGCCCACAGATACGCAGTATTTT. This gives the protein CASSFLFRTAPTDTQYF.

In its sample, this clonotype was seen a few times. V usage is TRBV29-1 and J usage is TRBJ1-4; perhaps TRBD1 as D (5 bases). The CDR3 contains 13 residues. CDR1 SQVTM and CDR2 ANQGSEA come from the germline V gene. Trimming shortened V by 0 bases and J by 9 bases, and 11 bases separated the two germline ends. Here the CDR3 DNA reads TGCAGCGTTGAAGAAGGGGACGGGAAAAAACTGTTTTTT. This codes for CSVEEGDGKKLFF.

In its sample, this clonotype was seen a few times. The chain employs TRBV12-3 or TRBV12-4 and TRBJ2-5, with D possibly TRBD2 on 5 matching bases. V was clipped by 3 bases and J by 5 bases, with 19 bases between them. CDR3 size: 16 residues. In DNA form, the CDR3 reads TGTGCCAGCAGTTTTTCTCTGCCTAGCAGCTCGGAGACCCAGTACTTC. Encoded protein: CASSFSLPSSSETQYF.

In its sample, this clonotype was seen once. The CDR3: CSVEGEAYGYTF. CDR3 nucleotides: TGCAGCGTTGAAGGAGAAGCTTATGGCTACACCTTC. J is TRBJ1-2 and V is TRBV29-1; no clear D gene. V dropped 1 base and J dropped 5 bases, with 8 bases sitting between them. The germline V gene encodes CDR1 SQVTM and CDR2 ANQGSEA. This CDR3 region has 12 residues.

This clonotype turned up a few times. This chain links TRBV27 with TRBJ2-7, with D tentatively TRBD1 (5 bases). Trimming took 4 bases from V and 5 from J, leaving 15 bases between them. The germline gives CDR1 MNHEY, CDR2 SMNVEV (reference sequence). The CDR3 extends over 14 amino acids. The CDR3 DNA is TGTGCCAGCAGTTCGACAGTGTATGCCCACGAGCAGTACTTC. Its protein product is CASSSTVYAHEQYF.

This clonotype was recorded a few times. The chain combines TRBV11-2 with TRBJ2-1; D gene ambiguous. There are 13 residues in the CDR3. V gave up 2 bases and J gave up 9 bases, with 11 bases separating them. CDR1 is SGHAT and CDR2 is FQNNGV in the germline V gene. In nucleotides, the CDR3 is TGTGCCAGCAGCTTAACCGGTTTTCGTGAGCAGTTCTTC. Translating gives CASSLTGFREQFF.

This clonotype occurred a few times. The CDR3 bases are TGTGCCAGCTCACCTACAGGCTGGAACACTGAAGCTTTCTTT. Translated, it gives CASSPTGWNTEAFF. V gene TRBV18 combines with J gene TRBJ1-1; TRBD1 might be the D (5 bases). Germline V lookup: CDR1 KGHSH, CDR2 LQKENI. The V and J ends lost 3 bases and 1 base respectively, with 9 bases between them. The CDR3 has 14 amino acids.

This clonotype was found a few times. The V call is TRBV7-2, the J call TRBJ1-1; D remains unclear. The CDR3 contains 13 residues. The V end lost 1 base, the J end lost 5 bases, and 8 bases lay between the germline ends. Germline V gives CDR1 SGHTA, CDR2 FQGNSA. The CDR3 region is CASSLGPRTEAFF. The CDR3 DNA is TGTGCCAGCAGCTTAGGGCCGCGGACTGAAGCTTTCTTT. The full variable domain, in which reference TRBV7-2 and TRBJ1-1 provide the parts outside the CDR3, is GAGVSQSPSNKVTEKGKDVELRCDPISGHTALYWYRQSLGQGLEFLIYFQGNSAPDKSGLPSDRFSAERTGGSVSTLTIQRTQQEDSAVYLCASSLGPRTEAFFGQGTRLTVV.